These T cell receptor beta chains were read from a single sample in a study of CD8 T cells in ankylosing spondylitis. TCRdb reprocessed the 5' RACE reads via MiXCR and lists one record per CDR3 protein. The data contain 150,000 to 250,000 distinct CDR3 sequences, roughly 13% of them singletons. What was sequenced was blood, either unsorted or a sorted T cell fraction (not recorded which). Receptor source: a male donor with ankylosing spondylitis or in good health (not recorded which). Both conserved end residues are part of each CDR3. The D gene is left open where the match is weak. Clone size is given for some rows only: seen once, a few or many times, or a class if the clone is expanded.

d_gene,j_gene,v_gene,abundance,CDR3nt,CDR3aa
NA,TRBJ2-3,TRBV29-1,NA,TGCAGCGTTTTATCTGCAAACACAGATACGCAGTATTTT,CSVLSANTDTQYF
NA,TRBJ2-7,TRBV20-1,NA,TGCAGTGCTAGACCCCACAACGGCTACGAGCAGTACTTC,CSARPHNGYEQYF
NA,TRBJ2-3,TRBV10-2,NA,TGCGCCAGCAGTGAATCCGTCGTAGCAGATACGCAGTATTTT,CASSESVVADTQYF
TRBD1,TRBJ2-7,TRBV4-1,few,TGCGCCAGCAGCCAAGTAGTAAGGGACAGGAGCCAATACGAGCAGTACTTC,CASSQVVRDRSQYEQYF
TRBD1,TRBJ2-7,TRBV18,NA,TGTGCCAGCTCACCCCGAGACAGGGAATACGAGCAGTACTTC,CASSPRDREYEQYF
TRBD1,TRBJ1-2,TRBV12-3/TRBV12-4,NA,TGTGCCAGCAGTTACGAGGGGGCGTACTATGGCTACACCTTC,CASSYEGAYYGYTF
NA,TRBJ2-7,TRBV9,few,TGTGCCAGCAGCGAGCCGGTGGGGGGTGGAGACTACGAGCAGTACTTC,CASSEPVGGGDYEQYF
NA,TRBJ1-1,TRBV6-5,few,TGTGCCAGCAGTTACGCGGGATTTGACACTGAAGCTTTCTTT,CASSYAGFDTEAFF
NA,TRBJ2-7,TRBV5-1,many,TGCGCCAGCAGCCCTTTGCAGGGAGTTTTCTACGAGCAGTACTTC,CASSPLQGVFYEQYF
NA,TRBJ2-2,TRBV29-1,few,TGCAGCGTTGCTGGTGACAGCAACACCGGGGAGCTGTTTTTT,CSVAGDSNTGELFF
TRBD2,TRBJ2-1,TRBV20-1,few,TGCAGTGCCCAAACCGGGACTAGCCCCTACAATGAGCAGTTCTTC,CSAQTGTSPYNEQFF
TRBD1,TRBJ2-1,TRBV12-5,NA,TGTGCTAGTGGTTTGGTACTGAGTCCGGGACAGGGGCACAATGAGCAGTTCTTC,CASGLVLSPGQGHNEQFF
NA,TRBJ2-7,TRBV10-1,few,TGCGCCAGCAGCCTGTCGAGGGGGGGAGGCGAGCAGTACTTC,CASSLSRGGGEQYF
NA,TRBJ2-7,TRBV6-5,many,TGTGCCAGCACCGGTTCCTACGAGCAGTACTTC,CASTGSYEQYF
NA,TRBJ2-7,TRBV21-1,NA,TGTGCCAGCAGCACTAAAACAGCCACCTACGAGCAGTACTTC,CASSTKTATYEQYF
NA,TRBJ2-3,TRBV5-1,NA,TGCGCCAGCAGCTTGGTAGGGGGTCCAGATACGCAGTATTTT,CASSLVGGPDTQYF
NA,TRBJ1-6,TRBV27,many,TGTGCCAGCAGCAGGGTCTCTAATTCACCCCTCCACTTT,CASSRVSNSPLHF
NA,TRBJ2-5,TRBV2,many,TGTGCCAGCAGTGAAGTTCGTGGAAGCTACCAAGAGACCCAGTACTTC,CASSEVRGSYQETQYF
NA,TRBJ1-2,TRBV5-1,few,TGCGCCAGCAGTACCGCTAACTATGGCTACACCTTC,CASSTANYGYTF
NA,TRBJ2-1,TRBV11-2,NA,TGTGCCAGCAGCGAGGTGTCACGCTCCTACAATGAGCAGTTCTTC,CASSEVSRSYNEQFF
NA,TRBJ2-1,TRBV6-5,NA,TGTGCCAGCAGTTCGCCGGGACGAGGTGCTTTCGATGAGCAGTTCTTC,CASSSPGRGAFDEQFF
NA,TRBJ2-7,TRBV7-9,NA,TGTGCCAGCAGCTTTACAGGGCCCTCCTACGAGCAGTACTTC,CASSFTGPSYEQYF
TRBD2,TRBJ2-1,TRBV12-3/TRBV12-4,many,TGTGCCACCGCTCCGGCGGGAGGGGCCTACAATGAGCAGTTCTTC,CATAPAGGAYNEQFF
NA,TRBJ2-7,TRBV7-2,NA,TGTGCCAGCAGCTTAGGGACTCGCCCCTACGAGCAGTACTTC,CASSLGTRPYEQYF
NA,TRBJ2-7,TRBV10-3,many,TGTGCCATCAGTGGGCCTAGCTCCTACGAGCAGTACTTC,CAISGPSSYEQYF
TRBD2,TRBJ2-2,TRBV7-9,NA,TGTGCCAGCAGCTCCTTAGCGGGAGAGAGGCGGGAGCTGTTTTTT,CASSSLAGERRELFF
TRBD1,TRBJ2-7,TRBV7-8,few,TGTGCCAGCAGCCCGACAGGGGGAGAGCAGTACTTC,CASSPTGGEQYF
NA,TRBJ1-1,TRBV12-3/TRBV12-4,few,TGTGCCAGCGCTAGCGGCACTGAAGCTTTCTTT,CASASGTEAFF
NA,TRBJ2-2,TRBV5-1,many,TGCGCCAGCAGCTATTTTGAGGAGCTGTTTTTT,CASSYFEELFF
NA,TRBJ2-7,TRBV12-3/TRBV12-4,NA,TGTGCCAGCAGTTTAGCACTTAGCTCCTACGAGCAGTACTTC,CASSLALSSYEQYF
TRBD1,TRBJ2-3,TRBV11-2,NA,TGTGCCAGCAGCTTAGTGGACAGGTACCGTGAGACCGTGGATACGCAGTATTTT,CASSLVDRYRETVDTQYF
NA,TRBJ1-1,TRBV12-3/TRBV12-4,NA,TGTGCCAGCAGTTTAGGGAGTTCTGGGGGGATCACTGAAGCTTTCTTT,CASSLGSSGGITEAFF
TRBD1,TRBJ1-2,TRBV5-1,NA,TGCGCCAGCTTCGCTCCTGGGGACAGGGATGGCTACACCTTC,CASFAPGDRDGYTF
NA,TRBJ1-2,TRBV2,NA,TGTGCCAGCAGGTCCGGGACTGGGAGAGATGGCTACACCTTC,CASRSGTGRDGYTF
TRBD1,TRBJ2-1,TRBV5-5,NA,TGTGCCAGCAGCGCAGGACAGGGGTACAATGAGCAGTTCTTC,CASSAGQGYNEQFF
NA,TRBJ2-5,TRBV11-2,few,TGTGCCAGCAGCCTCCGGGACTGGGGGTTGGAAGAGACCCAGTACTTC,CASSLRDWGLEETQYF
TRBD2,TRBJ2-2,TRBV16,few,TGTGCCAGCAGCCAATGGCGGGAGGCAGCCGGGGAGCTGTTTTTT,CASSQWREAAGELFF
TRBD1,TRBJ1-2,TRBV25-1,NA,TGTGCCAGCAGATCGGGACAGAACTATGGCTACACCTTC,CASRSGQNYGYTF
TRBD1,TRBJ2-7,TRBV5-1,NA,TGCGCCAGCAGCTTGGGACAGGGTCCGGGCGAGCAGTACTTC,CASSLGQGPGEQYF
TRBD1,TRBJ2-2,TRBV5-1,many,TGCGCCAGCAGCTTGGGACAGGGCACCGGGGAGCTGTTTTTT,CASSLGQGTGELFF
NA,TRBJ2-4,TRBV27,NA,TGTGCCAGCAGTTTTGGCCCCTCAGACATTCAGTACTTC,CASSFGPSDIQYF
TRBD1,TRBJ1-1,TRBV12-3/TRBV12-4,NA,TGTGCCAGCAGTTCAGGGGGTTCGGGCACTGAAGCTTTCTTT,CASSSGGSGTEAFF
NA,TRBJ2-7,TRBV20-1,NA,TGCAGTGCTGGGCCCGATCCCACCTACGAGCAGTACTTC,CSAGPDPTYEQYF
NA,TRBJ1-2,TRBV9,NA,TGTGCCAGCAGCCGGACAGTTAACTATGGCTACACCTTC,CASSRTVNYGYTF
NA,TRBJ2-5,TRBV12-5,few,TGTGCTAGTGGTTACTTACAGGGGCGGGGGGAGACCCAGTACTTC,CASGYLQGRGETQYF
NA,TRBJ2-3,TRBV11-2,few,TGTGCCAGCAGCTTAGAGGACGGGTCAGATACGCAGTATTTT,CASSLEDGSDTQYF
TRBD1,TRBJ2-7,TRBV11-2,NA,TGTGCCAGCAGCTTCGGGGACAGGGATGAGAAAGGCGTATACGAGCAGTACTTC,CASSFGDRDEKGVYEQYF
NA,TRBJ2-7,TRBV5-1,few,TGCGCCAGCAGCCCAGACACGGCCTCCTACGAGCAGTACTTC,CASSPDTASYEQYF
TRBD2,TRBJ2-7,TRBV7-9,once,TGTGCCAGCAGCTTAGAATCTAGCGGGAGGGGCGAGCAGTACTTC,CASSLESSGRGEQYF
TRBD2,TRBJ2-7,TRBV20-1,few,TGCAGTGCTAGCGCGTTGGGTTCAGCGGGAGTTTACGAGCAGTACTTC,CSASALGSAGVYEQYF
NA,TRBJ1-1,TRBV27,NA,TGTGCCAGCAGTTTCTCCCCGGGGACTGAAGCTTTCTTT,CASSFSPGTEAFF
TRBD1,TRBJ2-3,TRBV19,NA,TGTGCCAGTAGCGGGACAGTCGAGGGCATAGATACGCAGTATTTT,CASSGTVEGIDTQYF
NA,TRBJ2-7,TRBV29-1,many,TGCAGCGTTGCGGGCAGGGGCTACTACGAGCAGTACTTC,CSVAGRGYYEQYF
TRBD1,TRBJ1-3,TRBV3-1,NA,TGTGCCAGCAGCCAAGGAGACAGGGACCCCAGTAGGAACACCATATATTTT,CASSQGDRDPSRNTIYF
TRBD2,TRBJ2-1,TRBV12-3/TRBV12-4,NA,TGTGCCAGCAGTTTGGGGACTAGCGGCAATGAGCAGTTCTTC,CASSLGTSGNEQFF
TRBD1,TRBJ2-7,TRBV9,few,TGTGCCAGCAGCCCTCCCTGGGACAGATACTACGAGCAGTACTTC,CASSPPWDRYYEQYF
TRBD2,TRBJ2-7,TRBV27,NA,TGTGCCAGCAACTCTTGGTTGGGGGGGGACGAGCAGTACTTC,CASNSWLGGDEQYF
TRBD2,TRBJ2-5,TRBV12-3/TRBV12-4,few,TGTGCCAGCAGCCCGGAGGCGGGGGGCGTAGAGACCCAGTACTTC,CASSPEAGGVETQYF
TRBD1,TRBJ2-7,TRBV3-1,few,TGTGCCAGCAGCCCGCAGGGGGTGTTCCCCTACGAGCAGTACTTC,CASSPQGVFPYEQYF
NA,TRBJ1-1,TRBV30,NA,TGTGCCTGGAACCCCGGGAGCTACACTGAAGCTTTCTTT,CAWNPGSYTEAFF